This TCR beta chain was sequenced in a study of OX40 agonist ivuxolimab in advanced cancers. Points from the study as a whole: In the 0.1-3.0 mg/kg groups, partial responders showed among the lowest expansion. CD8+ T cells showed, on average, more clonal expansion than CD4+ cells.

The assay was immunoSEQ multiplex PCR, and TCRdb's table has in-frame clones only and misses some. The sample carries about 90,000 clones, around 89% recorded once. V lost 1 base and J lost 2, with 12 bases in between. This CDR3 has 15 amino acids. CDR1 and CDR2 from the germline V gene are SGHRS and YFSETQ. On this clone: Its target is not known.

The V and J genes are TRBV5-1 and TRBJ1-1, with unresolved D. The sequence was collected from an adult with an advanced solid tumor such as melanoma, head and neck, liver or kidney cancer. The source material was CD4+ or CD8+ T cells sorted from blood, sampled in a trial of the OX40 agonist ivuxolimab. The CDR3 is CASSLSWTGNTEAFF. DNA of the CDR3: TGCGCCAGCAGCTTGTCTTGGACGGGAAACACTGAAGCTTTCTTT. The full variable domain, its missing parts supplied by reference TRBV5-1 and TRBJ1-1, is KAGVTQTPRYLIKTRGQQVTLSCSPISGHRSVSWYQQTPGQGLQFLFEYFSETQRNKGNFPGRFSGRQFSNSRSEMNVSTLELGDSALYLCASSLSWTGNTEAFFGQGTRLTVV.